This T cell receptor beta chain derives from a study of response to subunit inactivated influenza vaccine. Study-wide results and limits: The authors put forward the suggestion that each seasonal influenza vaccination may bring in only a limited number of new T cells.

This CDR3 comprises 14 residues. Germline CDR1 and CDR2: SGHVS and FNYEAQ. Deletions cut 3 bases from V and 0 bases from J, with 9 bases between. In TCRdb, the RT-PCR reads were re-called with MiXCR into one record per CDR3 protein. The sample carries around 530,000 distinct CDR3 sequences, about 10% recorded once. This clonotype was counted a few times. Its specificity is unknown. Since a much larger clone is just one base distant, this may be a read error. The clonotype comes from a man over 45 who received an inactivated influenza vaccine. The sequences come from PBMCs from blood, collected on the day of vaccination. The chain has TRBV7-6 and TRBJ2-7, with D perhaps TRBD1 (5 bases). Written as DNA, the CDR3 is TGTGCCAGCAGCTTGACAGAGAGCTCCTACGAGCAGTACTTC. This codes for CASSLTESSYEQYF.